This T cell receptor beta chain was observed in a study of shared clonotypes between healthy human individuals. The CDR3 spans 15 residues. Germline V gene lookup returns CDR1 MDHEN and CDR2 SYDVKM. J was trimmed by 7 bases and V by 2 bases; bases with no gene match: 6. Clones were read by immunoSEQ multiplex PCR, and TCRdb kept only the in-frame ones, dropping some. The sample has approximately 500,000 clones; over 75% are singletons. This clone has a handful of counts. Material: PBMCs. The origin of this receptor is a middle-aged woman in good health. Some clones in this sample may be carry-over from other donors' samples. The V gene is TRBV28, the J gene TRBJ2-1, with 9 bases lining up with TRBD2. The CDR3 loop is CASSLTLAGRNEQFF. The CDR3 coding sequence is TGTGCCAGCAGTTTAACACTAGCGGGTAGGAATGAGCAGTTCTTC.